A selection of T cell receptor beta chains follows, all from one sample in a study of blood T cell repertoires in COVID-19. The data were produced by immunoSEQ multiplex PCR, yet TCRdb's version contains in-frame clones alone and is incomplete. The sample holds 60,000 to 75,000 clones; approximately 88% are singletons and the top ten take almost 4%. Input material: peripheral blood. The receptor set was obtained from a human donor in a cohort sampled during active COVID-19. Both conserved end residues are part of each CDR3. The D gene is left open where the match is weak.

v_gene: TRBV15
d_gene: .
j_gene: TRBJ2-7
CDR3aa: CATRQVNKVGGEQYF
CDR3nt: TGTGCCACCAGACAGGTTAATAAAGTAGGTGGCGAGCAGTACTTC

v_gene: TRBV5-6
d_gene: TRBD1
j_gene: TRBJ2-1
CDR3aa: CASSLVQGAYNEQFF
CDR3nt: TGTGCCAGCAGCTTGGTACAGGGGGCCTACAATGAGCAGTTCTTC

v_gene: TRBV6-6
d_gene: .
j_gene: TRBJ2-7
CDR3aa: CASSSPGVLRYEQYF
CDR3nt: TGTGCCAGCAGTAGTCCCGGGGTCCTACGGTACGAGCAGTACTTC

v_gene: TRBV4-1
d_gene: .
j_gene: TRBJ1-6
CDR3aa: CASSPEVSSPLHF
CDR3nt: TGCGCCAGCAGCCCAGAAGTGAGTTCACCCCTCCACTTT

v_gene: TRBV7-6
d_gene: .
j_gene: TRBJ1-6
CDR3aa: CASSLHRDSPLHF
CDR3nt: TGTGCCAGCAGCTTACACAGGGATTCACCCCTCCACTTT

v_gene: TRBV7-9
d_gene: TRBD1
j_gene: TRBJ1-2
CDR3aa: CASSPHGAGGNYGYTF
CDR3nt: TGTGCCAGCAGCCCCCATGGAGCAGGGGGAAACTATGGCTACACCTTC

v_gene: TRBV5-4
d_gene: .
j_gene: TRBJ1-2
CDR3aa: CASSSNYGYTF
CDR3nt: TGTGCCAGCAGCTCGAACTATGGCTACACCTTC

v_gene: TRBV7-9
d_gene: .
j_gene: TRBJ2-7
CDR3aa: CASSLGAIPYEQYF
CDR3nt: TGTGCCAGCAGCTTAGGAGCCATCCCCTACGAGCAGTACTTC

v_gene: TRBV18
d_gene: TRBD1
j_gene: TRBJ2-2
CDR3aa: CASSLTGTVNTGELFF
CDR3nt: TGTGCCAGCTCATTAACCGGGACAGTGAACACCGGGGAGCTGTTTTTT

v_gene: TRBV7-2
d_gene: .
j_gene: TRBJ1-1
CDR3aa: CASSILIQGEAFF
CDR3nt: TGTGCCAGCAGCATTCTTATCCAGGGGGAAGCTTTCTTT

v_gene: TRBV9
d_gene: .
j_gene: TRBJ1-2
CDR3aa: CASNRAGDNYGYTF
CDR3nt: TGTGCCAGCAACAGGGCAGGGGATAACTATGGCTACACCTTC

v_gene: TRBV18
d_gene: .
j_gene: TRBJ2-1
CDR3aa: CASSAGGTATYNEQFF
CDR3nt: TGTGCCAGCTCAGCAGGCGGGACTGCAACCTACAATGAGCAGTTCTTC

v_gene: TRBV30
d_gene: TRBD1
j_gene: TRBJ2-7
CDR3aa: CAWTRQGYEQYF
CDR3nt: TGTGCCTGGACCCGACAGGGCTACGAGCAGTACTTC